This TCR beta chain was found in a study of blood T cell repertoires in COVID-19. About the research overall: The cDNA or gDNA used as material had been derived from T cells, B-cell-depleted T cells, or PBMCs.

The CDR3 consists of 15 residues. In germline, CDR1 is SGHTA, CDR2 FQGTGA. V lost 2 bases to trimming and J lost 2 bases; unmatched junction nucleotides: 3. Authors' processing steps: Researchers report that nucleated cell counts were estimated from reference gene primer amplification. Sequencing was performed with immunoSEQ multiplex PCR; in TCRdb, only in-frame clones are kept and a portion is missing. That table furnishes V, J and clone size, whereas the DNA furnished D and trimming. The data hold under 450,000 clones, with 70% to 90% observed a single time. Patients of the Seattle cohort, enrolled during active infection, were followed longitudinally.

This chain links TRBV7-3 with TRBJ2-3, with TRBD2 matching over 8 bases. This sequence originates from a woman aged 55-75 years with COVID-19, enrolled during active disease. Sequencing used peripheral blood. CDR3 sequence reads: CASSLGGGPTDTQYF. DNA of the CDR3: TGTGCCAGCAGCTTAGGCGGGGGGCCCACAGATACGCAGTATTTT. The entire variable domain, with the rest obtained from reference TRBV7-3 and TRBJ2-3, is as follows: GAGVSQTPSNKVTEKGKYVELRCDPISGHTALYWYRQSLGQGPEFLIYFQGTGAADDSGLPNDRFFAVRPEGSVSTLKIQRTERGDSAVYLCASSLGGGPTDTQYFGPGTRLTVL.